What follows is one T cell receptor (beta chain) and its context. The antigen remains undetermined. Then a second PCR, running roughly 6 to 12 cycles, was carried out with a sample-barcoded 5' primer and a J-beta primer mix. Each CDR3 protein gets one entry after TCRdb re-called the 5' RACE reads with MiXCR. The sample lists approximately 800,000 distinct CDR3 sequences, nearly 60% seen once, with approximately 20% in the top ten. The sample is drawn from a study of blood T cells in healthy people across ages. With V trimmed by 0 bases and J by 9 bases, 12 bases remained unmatched. The CDR3 has 16 amino acids. CDR1 SGDLS and CDR2 YYNGEE come from the germline V gene. Total RNA, at least 6 micrograms per sample, came from PBMCs. Findings and limits, study-wide: The long-lived group displayed more naive CD4+ cells, plus higher diversity, than the aged donors did. Per million T cells, TCR beta diversity dropped about linearly as age rose. The unsorted PBMCs prevented any conclusive comparison of naive versus antigen-experienced cells.

The sequenced sample was blood. The V call is TRBV9, the J call TRBJ2-4; 7 bases are shared with TRBD2. This receptor was obtained from a man aged 25-45 years in good health. CDR3 coding DNA: TGTGCCAGCAGCGTAGGACCAGCGGGGAGTTCGGGCATTCAGTACTTC. As protein: CASSVGPAGSSGIQYF.